These T cell receptor beta chains were read from a single sample in a study of memory CD4+ T cells and cytomegalovirus serostatus. Sequencing was performed with immunoSEQ multiplex PCR; in TCRdb, only in-frame clones are kept and a portion is missing. The profile covers around 88,000 clones, with 75% to 90% appearing a single time and around 3.6% taken by the ten largest. The sample taken for sequencing was memory CD4+ T cells from blood. These receptors came from an adult in good health and CMV-seropositive. CDR3s include the opening cysteine and the closing phenylalanine or tryptophan. The D gene is left open where the match is weak. Expanded clones get a size class; other rows say once, few or many, or leave the size out.

CDR3 length	D gene	V gene	J gene	clone size	CDR3 protein	CDR3 DNA
19	TRBD1	TRBV11-1	TRBJ2-6	.	CASSSLDRGLGTGANVLTF	TGTGCCAGCAGCTCCTTGGACAGGGGGCTTGGTACTGGGGCCAACGTCCTGACTTTC
15	.	TRBV18	TRBJ2-7	.	CASSLMRERTYEQYF	TGTGCCAGCTCCTTAATGAGGGAGCGAACCTACGAGCAGTACTTC
14	.	TRBV19	TRBJ1-3	.	CASSTGLSGNTIYF	TGTGCCAGTAGCACGGGCCTCTCTGGAAACACCATATATTTT
13	TRBD2	TRBV7-2	TRBJ2-4	.	CASSLGGGTSKYF	TGTGCCAGCAGCTTAGGGGGGGGGACTTCCAAGTACTTC
15	.	TRBV15	TRBJ1-3	.	CATSRTPSSGNTIYF	TGTGCCACCAGCCGGACACCTAGCTCTGGAAACACCATATATTTT
16	.	TRBV2	TRBJ1-3	.	CASSDGQIRSGNTIYF	TGTGCCAGCAGTGATGGGCAGATTCGCTCTGGAAACACCATATATTTT
15	TRBD1	TRBV19	TRBJ1-5	.	CASLSQGNNNQPQHF	TGTGCCAGCCTATCACAGGGGAATAACAATCAGCCCCAGCATTTT
15	TRBD2	TRBV5-4	TRBJ2-1	.	CASSFRLAANNEQFF	TGTGCCAGCAGCTTCAGACTAGCGGCGAACAATGAGCAGTTCTTC
14	.	TRBV6-6	TRBJ1-5	.	CASSFRELNQPQHF	TGTGCCAGCAGTTTTAGGGAGCTCAATCAGCCCCAGCATTTT
16	.	TRBV7-9	TRBJ2-1	.	CASSLAGHRDYNEQFF	TGTGCCAGCAGCTTAGCGGGACATAGGGACTACAATGAGCAGTTCTTC
12	.	TRBV7-9	TRBJ2-7	.	CASSLEGQEQYF	TGTGCCAGCAGCTTAGAGGGCCAAGAGCAGTACTTC
14	.	TRBV6-5	TRBJ1-4	many	CASSRRRIGEKLFF	TGTGCCAGCAGCCGCCGCAGGATTGGGGAAAAACTGTTTTTT
16	TRBD2	TRBV7-9	TRBJ2-1	.	CASSLGSGLAGGEQFF	TGTGCCAGCAGCTTAGGGTCCGGACTAGCGGGAGGAGAGCAGTTCTTC
14	TRBD1	TRBV9	TRBJ1-1	.	CASSVGHRGSEAFF	TGTGCCAGCAGCGTAGGTCACAGGGGGTCTGAAGCTTTCTTT
14	.	TRBV28	TRBJ1-2	.	CASSDPTGPGGYTF	TGTGCCAGCAGCGACCCGACAGGACCGGGCGGCTACACCTTC
14	TRBD1	TRBV2	TRBJ1-3	.	CATGQDNVGNTIYF	TGTGCCACCGGACAGGACAACGTTGGAAACACCATATATTTT
14	.	TRBV9	TRBJ2-3	.	CASSVRGGTDTQYF	TGTGCCAGCAGCGTAAGAGGGGGCACAGATACGCAGTATTTT
19	.	TRBV15	TRBJ1-5	.	CATSRVPRDTNNSNQPQHF	TGTGCCACCAGCAGAGTTCCCCGGGACACCAATAATAGCAATCAGCCCCAGCATTTT
15	.	TRBV6-5	TRBJ1-5	few	CASSYSRSQSQPQHF	TGTGCCAGCAGTTACTCGAGGTCACAAAGTCAGCCCCAGCATTTT
16	.	TRBV5-1	TRBJ2-2	many	CASSPQGGGYTGELFF	TGCGCCAGCAGCCCTCAAGGAGGGGGCTACACCGGGGAGCTGTTTTTT
12	.	TRBV6-1	TRBJ1-1	many	CASSEGVPEAFF	TGTGCCAGCAGTGAAGGAGTCCCTGAAGCTTTCTTT
17	TRBD2	TRBV4-1	TRBJ2-7	.	CASSRLWGTSVSYEQYF	TGCGCCAGCAGCCGTCTTTGGGGGACTAGCGTAAGCTACGAGCAGTACTTC
18	TRBD2	TRBV7-2	TRBJ2-1	once	CASSSRHQGLAGVVEQFF	TGTGCCAGCAGCTCGCGTCATCAGGGACTAGCGGGAGTTGTTGAGCAGTTCTTC
16	TRBD2	TRBV6-5	TRBJ2-5	few	CASSYSQTSGQETQYF	TGTGCCAGCAGTTACTCCCAGACTAGCGGGCAAGAGACCCAGTACTTC
12	.	TRBV19	TRBJ1-2	.	CASSDRTYGYTF	TGTGCCAGTAGCGACAGGACCTATGGCTACACCTTC
13	.	TRBV7-3	TRBJ1-1	.	CASSQGMNTEAFF	TGTGCCAGCAGCCAGGGGATGAACACTGAAGCTTTCTTT
16	.	TRBV9	TRBJ1-2	.	CASSVSWGGNHYGYTF	TGTGCCAGCAGCGTAAGCTGGGGGGGGAACCACTATGGCTACACCTTC
14	.	TRBV7-9	TRBJ1-6	.	CASSFRQDGSPLHF	TGTGCCAGCAGCTTCAGACAGGACGGATCACCCCTCCACTTT
15	.	TRBV6-1	TRBJ2-7	.	CASSEPGLFSYEQYF	TGTGCCAGCAGTGAACCGGGACTGTTCTCCTACGAGCAGTACTTC
13	.	TRBV7-2	TRBJ2-7	.	CASSFDQGGEQYF	TGTGCCAGCAGTTTCGACCAGGGGGGCGAGCAGTACTTC
13	.	TRBV7-2	TRBJ2-2	.	CASSLFMTGELFF	TGTGCCAGCAGCCTTTTCATGACCGGGGAGCTGTTTTTT
16	.	TRBV18	TRBJ1-4	.	CASSPGQGELNEKLFF	TGTGCCAGCTCACCAGGACAAGGGGAACTTAATGAAAAACTGTTTTTT
13	.	TRBV7-2	TRBJ2-7	.	CASSLGPRNEQYF	TGTGCCAGCAGCTTAGGCCCCCGAAACGAGCAGTACTTC
15	TRBD2	TRBV6-5	TRBJ2-7	.	CASTPASGRGGEQYF	TGTGCCAGCACCCCCGCTAGCGGGAGGGGGGGGGAGCAGTACTTC
13	.	TRBV10-3	TRBJ2-1	.	CAISDARGNEQFF	TGTGCCATCAGTGACGCCAGGGGCAATGAGCAGTTCTTC
14	.	TRBV7-2	TRBJ2-1	once	CASTFAGVDNEQFF	TGTGCCAGCACCTTCGCCGGGGTGGACAATGAGCAGTTCTTC
13	.	TRBV5-4	TRBJ2-1	.	CASSWPDMNEQFF	TGTGCCAGCAGCTGGCCTGATATGAATGAGCAGTTCTTC
15	.	TRBV2	TRBJ1-4	.	CASSPDGPTNEKLFF	TGTGCCAGCAGTCCAGATGGGCCAACTAATGAAAAACTGTTTTTT
11	.	TRBV28	TRBJ2-1	.	CASSSYNEQFF	TGTGCCAGCAGTTCTTACAATGAGCAGTTCTTC
13	TRBD2	TRBV6-1	TRBJ2-3	.	CAVRREGTDTQYF	TGTGCCGTCCGGCGGGAGGGCACAGATACGCAGTATTTT
15	.	TRBV6-5	TRBJ1-1	.	CASSYLGDSNTEAFF	TGTGCCAGCAGTTATTTGGGGGACTCGAACACTGAAGCTTTCTTT
13	.	TRBV7-8	TRBJ2-7	.	CASSLALEYEQYF	TGTGCCAGCAGCTTAGCGCTGGAATACGAGCAGTACTTC
13	TRBD1	TRBV10-3	TRBJ1-1	.	CAISTTGGTEAFF	TGTGCCATCAGTACCACAGGGGGCACTGAAGCTTTCTTT
17	TRBD2	TRBV4-3	TRBJ2-5	once	CASSQEGPGGMGETQYF	TGCGCCAGCAGCCAAGAGGGGCCGGGAGGGATGGGGGAGACCCAGTACTTC
16	TRBD1	TRBV5-1	TRBJ1-4	.	CASSIGQGQGREKLFF	TGCGCCAGCAGCATCGGACAGGGGCAAGGCAGGGAAAAACTGTTTTTT
16	TRBD2	TRBV5-1	TRBJ2-7	.	CASSQGLAGGLTEQYF	TGCGCCAGCAGCCAGGGACTAGCGGGAGGGTTGACCGAGCAGTACTTC
15	TRBD1	TRBV28	TRBJ1-1	.	CASSLIGGAGTEAFF	TGTGCCAGCAGTTTAATAGGGGGCGCGGGCACTGAAGCTTTCTTT
14	TRBD2	TRBV5-6	TRBJ2-7	.	CASSLILAVHEQYF	TGTGCCAGCAGCTTGATACTAGCGGTCCACGAGCAGTACTTC
13	.	TRBV29-1	TRBJ2-3	.	CSVSADATDTQYF	TGCAGCGTCTCGGCCGATGCCACAGATACGCAGTATTTT
14	.	TRBV21-1	TRBJ1-2	.	CASSKRAGDYGYTF	TGTGCCAGCAGCAAACGGGCAGGAGACTATGGCTACACCTTC
15	.	TRBV28	TRBJ2-2	.	CASSLSLGIPGELFF	TGTGCCAGCAGTTTATCTTTGGGAATCCCCGGGGAGCTGTTTTTT
16	TRBD2	TRBV5-4	TRBJ2-1	once	CASSLELGLAGNEQFF	TGTGCCAGCAGCTTGGAATTGGGACTAGCGGGTAATGAGCAGTTCTTC
16	.	TRBV5-6	TRBJ1-1	.	CASSLDALILNTEAFF	TGTGCCAGCAGCTTGGACGCCCTAATTTTGAACACTGAAGCTTTCTTT